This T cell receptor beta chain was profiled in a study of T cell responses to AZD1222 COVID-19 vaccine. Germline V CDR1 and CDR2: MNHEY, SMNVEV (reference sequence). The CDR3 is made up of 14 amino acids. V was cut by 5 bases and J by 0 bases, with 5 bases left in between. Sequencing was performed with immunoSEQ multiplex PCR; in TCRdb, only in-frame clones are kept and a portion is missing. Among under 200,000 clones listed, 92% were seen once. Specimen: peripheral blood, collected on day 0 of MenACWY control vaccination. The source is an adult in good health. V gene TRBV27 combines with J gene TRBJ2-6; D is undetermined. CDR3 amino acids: CASSAFSGANVLTF. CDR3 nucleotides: TGTGCCAGCAGTGCCTTCTCTGGGGCCAACGTCCTGACTTTC.